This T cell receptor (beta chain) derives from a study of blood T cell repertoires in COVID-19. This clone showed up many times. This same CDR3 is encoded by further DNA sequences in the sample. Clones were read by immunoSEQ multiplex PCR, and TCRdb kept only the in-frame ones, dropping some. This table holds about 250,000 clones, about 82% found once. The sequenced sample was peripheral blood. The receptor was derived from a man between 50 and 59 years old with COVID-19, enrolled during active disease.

Here the CDR3 reads CSVQGVYGYTF. The CDR3 bases are TGCAGCGTCCAGGGTGTCTATGGCTACACCTTC. The chain couples TRBV29-1 to TRBJ1-2; possibly TRBD1 for D (5 bases). This CDR3 region has 11 residues. The V end was cut by 6 bases, the J end by 4 bases, with 9 bases between. The germline V gene has CDR1 SQVTM and CDR2 ANQGSEA.